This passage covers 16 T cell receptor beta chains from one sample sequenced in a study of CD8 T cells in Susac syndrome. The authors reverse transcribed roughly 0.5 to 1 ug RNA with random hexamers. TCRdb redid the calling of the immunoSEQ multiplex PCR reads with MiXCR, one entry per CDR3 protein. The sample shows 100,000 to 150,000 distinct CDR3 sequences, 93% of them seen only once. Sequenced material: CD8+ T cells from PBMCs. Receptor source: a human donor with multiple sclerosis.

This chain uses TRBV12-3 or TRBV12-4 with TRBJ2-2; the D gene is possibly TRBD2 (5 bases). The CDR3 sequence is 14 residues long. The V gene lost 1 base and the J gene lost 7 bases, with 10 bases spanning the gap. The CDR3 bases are TGTGCCAGCAGTTTAGGGCCGGGAAGCGGGGAGCTGTTTTTT. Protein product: CASSLGPGSGELFF.

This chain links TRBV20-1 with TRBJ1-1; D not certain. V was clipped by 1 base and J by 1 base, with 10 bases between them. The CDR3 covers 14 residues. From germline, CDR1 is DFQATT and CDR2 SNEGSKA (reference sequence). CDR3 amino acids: CSARGGGGNTEAFF. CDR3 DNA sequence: TGCAGTGCTAGAGGCGGAGGAGGGAACACTGAAGCTTTCTTT.

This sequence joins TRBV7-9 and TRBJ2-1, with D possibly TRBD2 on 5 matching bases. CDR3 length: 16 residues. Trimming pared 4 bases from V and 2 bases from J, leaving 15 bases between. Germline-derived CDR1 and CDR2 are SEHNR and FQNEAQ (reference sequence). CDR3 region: CASSSPGSPTYNEQFF. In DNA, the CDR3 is TGTGCCAGCAGCTCCCCTGGGAGCCCCACCTACAATGAGCAGTTCTTC.

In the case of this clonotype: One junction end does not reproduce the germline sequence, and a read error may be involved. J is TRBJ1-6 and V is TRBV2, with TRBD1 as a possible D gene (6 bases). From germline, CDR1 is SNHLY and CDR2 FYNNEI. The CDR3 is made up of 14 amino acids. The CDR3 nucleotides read TGTGCAAGCAGCAGGACAGACGATAATTCACCCCTCCACTTT. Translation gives CASSRTDDNSPLHF.

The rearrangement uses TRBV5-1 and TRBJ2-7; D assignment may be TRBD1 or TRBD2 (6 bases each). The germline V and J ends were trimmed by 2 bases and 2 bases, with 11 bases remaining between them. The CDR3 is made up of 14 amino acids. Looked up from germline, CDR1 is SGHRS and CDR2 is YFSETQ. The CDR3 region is CASSFRGGTYEQYF. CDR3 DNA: TGCGCCAGCAGCTTTCGAGGGGGGACCTACGAGCAGTACTTC.

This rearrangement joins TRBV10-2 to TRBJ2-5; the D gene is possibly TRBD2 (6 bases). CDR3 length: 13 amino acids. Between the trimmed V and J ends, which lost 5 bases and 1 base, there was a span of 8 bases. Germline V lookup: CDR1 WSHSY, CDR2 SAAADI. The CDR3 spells CASSSGLQETQYF. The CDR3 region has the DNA TGCGCCAGCAGTTCGGGACTCCAAGAGACCCAGTACTTC.

The CDR3 region is CAWSSGRRFYGYTF. DNA of the CDR3: TGTGCCTGGAGTTCGGGCAGAAGATTCTATGGCTACACCTTC. The rearrangement joins TRBV30 to TRBJ1-2, with D uncertain. Germline V gene sequence: CDR1 GTSNPN, CDR2 SVGIG (reference sequence). The V gene lost 2 bases and the J gene lost 4 bases, with 14 bases spanning the gap. The CDR3 totals 14 residues. The whole variable domain, remainder taken from reference TRBV30 and TRBJ1-2, is SQTIHQWPATLVQPVGSPLSLECTVEGTSNPNLYWYRQAAGRGLQLLFYSVGIGQISSEVPQNLSASRPQDRQFILSSKKLLLSDSGFYLCAWSSGRRFYGYTFGSGTRLTVV.

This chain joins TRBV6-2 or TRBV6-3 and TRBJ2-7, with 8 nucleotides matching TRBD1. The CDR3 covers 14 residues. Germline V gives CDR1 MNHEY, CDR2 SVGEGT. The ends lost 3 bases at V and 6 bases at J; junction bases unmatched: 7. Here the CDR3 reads CASSYRTGGVEQYV. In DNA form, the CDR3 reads TGTGCCAGCAGTTATAGAACAGGGGGTGTCGAGCAGTACGTC.

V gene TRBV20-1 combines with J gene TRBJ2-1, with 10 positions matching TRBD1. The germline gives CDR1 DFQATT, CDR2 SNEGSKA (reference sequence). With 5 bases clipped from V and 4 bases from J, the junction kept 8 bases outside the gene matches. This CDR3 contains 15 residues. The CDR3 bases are TGCAGTGCTCGCGACAGGGGGCGAACATACAATGAGCAGTTCTTC. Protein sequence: CSARDRGRTYNEQFF.

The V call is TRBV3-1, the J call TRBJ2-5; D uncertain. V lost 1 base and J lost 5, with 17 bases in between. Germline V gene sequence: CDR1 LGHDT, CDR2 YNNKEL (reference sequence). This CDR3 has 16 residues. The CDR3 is CASSQGRGQRPETQYF. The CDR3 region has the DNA TGTGCCAGCAGCCAAGGAAGAGGCCAAAGACCGGAGACCCAGTACTTC.

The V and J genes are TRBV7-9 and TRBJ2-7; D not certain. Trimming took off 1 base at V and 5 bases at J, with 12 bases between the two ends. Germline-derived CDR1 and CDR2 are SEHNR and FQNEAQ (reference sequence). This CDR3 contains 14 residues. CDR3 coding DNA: TGTGCCAGCAGCTTAGGAAACAAAGGGCACGAGCAGTACGTC. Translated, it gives CASSLGNKGHEQYV.

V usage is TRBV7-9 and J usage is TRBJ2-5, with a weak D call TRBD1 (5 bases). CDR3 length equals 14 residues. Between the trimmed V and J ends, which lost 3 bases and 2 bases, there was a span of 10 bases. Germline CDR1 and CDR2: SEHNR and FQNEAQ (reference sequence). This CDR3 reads CASSFDSRQETQYF. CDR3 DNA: TGTGCCAGCAGCTTTGACAGTCGTCAAGAGACCCAGTACTTC.

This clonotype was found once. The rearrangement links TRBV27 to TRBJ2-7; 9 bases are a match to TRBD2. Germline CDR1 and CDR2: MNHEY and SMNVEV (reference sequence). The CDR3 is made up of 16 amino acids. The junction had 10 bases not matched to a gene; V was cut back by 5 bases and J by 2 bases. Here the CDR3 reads CASSPIAGVATYEQYV. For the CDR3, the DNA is TGTGCCAGCAGTCCCATAGCGGGAGTGGCAACCTACGAGCAGTACGTC.

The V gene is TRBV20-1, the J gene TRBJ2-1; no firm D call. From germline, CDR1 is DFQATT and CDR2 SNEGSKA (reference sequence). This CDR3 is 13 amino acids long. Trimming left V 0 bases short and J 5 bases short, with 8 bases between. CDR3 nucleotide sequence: TGCAGTGCTAGAGATTTCGGAAACAATGAGCAGTTCTTC. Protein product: CSARDFGNNEQFF.

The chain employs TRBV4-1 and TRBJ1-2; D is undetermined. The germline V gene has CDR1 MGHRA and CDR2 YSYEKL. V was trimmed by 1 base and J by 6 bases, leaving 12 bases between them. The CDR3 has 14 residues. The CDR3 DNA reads TGCGCCAGCAGCCAAGGTGGAGGAGCGGATGGCTACACCTTC. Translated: CASSQGGGADGYTF.

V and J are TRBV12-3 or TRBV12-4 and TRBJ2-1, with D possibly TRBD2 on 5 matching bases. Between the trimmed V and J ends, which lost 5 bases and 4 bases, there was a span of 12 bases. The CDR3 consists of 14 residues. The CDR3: CASSGLSGYNEQFF. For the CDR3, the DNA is TGTGCCAGCAGTGGTCTGTCGGGGTACAATGAGCAGTTCTTC.